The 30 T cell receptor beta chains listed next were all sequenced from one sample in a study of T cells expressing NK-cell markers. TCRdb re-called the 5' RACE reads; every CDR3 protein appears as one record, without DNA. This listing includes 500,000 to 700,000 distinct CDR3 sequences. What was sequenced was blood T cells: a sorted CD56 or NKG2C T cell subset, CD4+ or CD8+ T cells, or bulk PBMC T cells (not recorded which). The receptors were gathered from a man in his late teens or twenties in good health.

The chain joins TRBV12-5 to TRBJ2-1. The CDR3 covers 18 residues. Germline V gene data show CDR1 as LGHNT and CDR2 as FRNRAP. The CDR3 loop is CASGKTGPSNFLGIEQFF. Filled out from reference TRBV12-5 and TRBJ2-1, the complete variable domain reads DARVTQTPRHKVTEMGQEVTMRCQPILGHNTVFWYRQTMMQGLELLAYFRNRAPLDDSGMPKDRFSAEMPDATLATLKIQPSEPRDSAVYFCASGKTGPSNFLGIEQFFGPGTRLTVL.

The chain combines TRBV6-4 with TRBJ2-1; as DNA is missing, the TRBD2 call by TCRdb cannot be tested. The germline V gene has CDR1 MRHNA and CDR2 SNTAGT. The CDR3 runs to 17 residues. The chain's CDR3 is CASSADPSGTFYNEQFF.

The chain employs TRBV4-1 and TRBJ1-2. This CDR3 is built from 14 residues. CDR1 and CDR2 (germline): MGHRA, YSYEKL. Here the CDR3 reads CASSPIGEGHGYTF.

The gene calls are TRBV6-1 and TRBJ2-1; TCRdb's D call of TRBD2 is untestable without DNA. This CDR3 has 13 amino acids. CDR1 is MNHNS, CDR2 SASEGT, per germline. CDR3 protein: CASSALGWRAQFF.

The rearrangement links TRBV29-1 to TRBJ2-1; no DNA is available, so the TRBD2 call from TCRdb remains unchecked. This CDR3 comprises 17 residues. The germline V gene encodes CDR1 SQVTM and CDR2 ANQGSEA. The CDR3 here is CSVVASGTFIPDNEQFF.

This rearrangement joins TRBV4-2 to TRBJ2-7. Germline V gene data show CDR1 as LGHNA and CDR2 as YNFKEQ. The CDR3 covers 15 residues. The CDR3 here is CASSQERSNRGEQYF.

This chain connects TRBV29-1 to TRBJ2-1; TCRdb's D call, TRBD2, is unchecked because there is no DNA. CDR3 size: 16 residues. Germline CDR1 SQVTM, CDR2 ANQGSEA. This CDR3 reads CSVDRGLAEPYNEQFF.

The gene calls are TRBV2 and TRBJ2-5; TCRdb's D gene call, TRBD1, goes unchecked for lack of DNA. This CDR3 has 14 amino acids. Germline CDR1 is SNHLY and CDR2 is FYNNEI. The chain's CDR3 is CASSPGVGAETQYF.

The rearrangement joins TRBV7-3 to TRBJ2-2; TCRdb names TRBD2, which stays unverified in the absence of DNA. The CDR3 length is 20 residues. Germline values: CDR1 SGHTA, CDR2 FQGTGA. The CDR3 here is CASSSSFWLAGGRGTGELFF.

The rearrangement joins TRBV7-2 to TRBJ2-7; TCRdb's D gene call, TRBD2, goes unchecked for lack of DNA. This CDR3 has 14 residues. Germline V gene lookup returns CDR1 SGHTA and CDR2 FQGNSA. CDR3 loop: CASSLVFGSGEQYF.

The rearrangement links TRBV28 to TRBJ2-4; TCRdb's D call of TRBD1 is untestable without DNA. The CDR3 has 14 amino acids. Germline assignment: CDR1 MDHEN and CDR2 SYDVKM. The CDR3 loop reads CASLGPGTKNIQYF.

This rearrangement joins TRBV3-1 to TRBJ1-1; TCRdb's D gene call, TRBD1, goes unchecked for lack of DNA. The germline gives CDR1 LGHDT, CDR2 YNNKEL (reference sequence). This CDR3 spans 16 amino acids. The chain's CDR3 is CASSQGGQQRGTEAFF.

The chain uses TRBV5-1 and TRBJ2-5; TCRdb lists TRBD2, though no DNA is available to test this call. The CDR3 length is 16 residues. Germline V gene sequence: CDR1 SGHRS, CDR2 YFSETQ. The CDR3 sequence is CASSSWTSGRGETQYF.

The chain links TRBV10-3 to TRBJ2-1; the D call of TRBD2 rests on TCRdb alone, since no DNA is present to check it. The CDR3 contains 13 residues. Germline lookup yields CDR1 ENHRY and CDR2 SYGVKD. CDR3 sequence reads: CAIRRAQGHEQFF.

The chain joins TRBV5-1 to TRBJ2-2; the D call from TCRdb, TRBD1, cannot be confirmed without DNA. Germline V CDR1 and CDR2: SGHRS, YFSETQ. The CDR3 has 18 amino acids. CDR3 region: CASSSTQVQSSQHGELFF.

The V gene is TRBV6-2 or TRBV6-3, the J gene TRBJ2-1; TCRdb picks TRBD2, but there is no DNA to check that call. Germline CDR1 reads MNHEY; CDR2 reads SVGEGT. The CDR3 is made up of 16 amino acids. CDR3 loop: CASSYPAGGGYNEQFF.

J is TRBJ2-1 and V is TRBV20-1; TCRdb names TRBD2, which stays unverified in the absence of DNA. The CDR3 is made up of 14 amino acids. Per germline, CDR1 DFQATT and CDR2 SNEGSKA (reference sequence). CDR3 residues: CSAPRVGSGPEQFF.

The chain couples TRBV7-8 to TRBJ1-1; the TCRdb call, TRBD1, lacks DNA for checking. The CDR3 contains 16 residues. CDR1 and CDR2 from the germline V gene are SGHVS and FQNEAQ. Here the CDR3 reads CASSSGPPGHDTEAFF.

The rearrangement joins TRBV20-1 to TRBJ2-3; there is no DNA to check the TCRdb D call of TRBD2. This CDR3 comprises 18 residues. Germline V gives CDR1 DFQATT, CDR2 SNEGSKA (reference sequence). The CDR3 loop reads CSARDTSGRAASTDTQYF.

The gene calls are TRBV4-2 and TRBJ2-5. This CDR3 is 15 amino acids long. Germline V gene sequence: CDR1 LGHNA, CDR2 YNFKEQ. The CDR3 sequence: CASSPLPQSQETQYF.

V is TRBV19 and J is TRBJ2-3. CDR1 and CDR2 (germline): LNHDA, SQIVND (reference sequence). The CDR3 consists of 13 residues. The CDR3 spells CASSIWGTDTQYF.

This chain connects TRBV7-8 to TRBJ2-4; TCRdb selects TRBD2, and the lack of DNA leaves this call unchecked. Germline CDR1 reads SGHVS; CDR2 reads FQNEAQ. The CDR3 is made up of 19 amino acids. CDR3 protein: CASSVTTSGELLAKNIQYF.

CDR3 sequence: CASSQQQGVVDTQYF. The chain recombines TRBV3-1 with TRBJ2-3; the TCRdb call, TRBD1, lacks DNA for checking. Germline loops: CDR1 LGHDT, CDR2 YNNKEL (reference sequence). The length of the CDR3 is 15 residues.

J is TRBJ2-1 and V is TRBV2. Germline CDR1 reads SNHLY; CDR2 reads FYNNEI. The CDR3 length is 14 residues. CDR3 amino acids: CASSSRMGYNEQFF.

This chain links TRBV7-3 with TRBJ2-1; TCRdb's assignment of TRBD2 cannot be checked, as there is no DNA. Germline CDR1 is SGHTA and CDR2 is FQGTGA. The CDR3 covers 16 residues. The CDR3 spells CASSLGTSGLYNEQFF.

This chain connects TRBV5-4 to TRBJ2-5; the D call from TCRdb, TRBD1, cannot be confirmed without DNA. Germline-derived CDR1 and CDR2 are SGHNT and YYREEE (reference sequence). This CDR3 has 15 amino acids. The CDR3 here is CASSHPGRVQETQYF.

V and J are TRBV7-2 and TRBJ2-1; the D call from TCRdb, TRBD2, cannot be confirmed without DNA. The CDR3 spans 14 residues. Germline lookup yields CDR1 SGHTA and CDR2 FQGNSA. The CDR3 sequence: CASSFPSGRNEQFF.

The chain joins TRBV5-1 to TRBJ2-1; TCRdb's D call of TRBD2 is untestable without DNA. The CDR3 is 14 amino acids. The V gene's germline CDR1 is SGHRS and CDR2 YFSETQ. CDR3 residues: CASSLKSGVNEQFF.

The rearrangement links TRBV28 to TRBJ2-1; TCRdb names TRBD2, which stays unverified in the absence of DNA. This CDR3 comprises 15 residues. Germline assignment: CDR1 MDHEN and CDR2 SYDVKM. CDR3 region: CASTAGTSAYNEQFF.

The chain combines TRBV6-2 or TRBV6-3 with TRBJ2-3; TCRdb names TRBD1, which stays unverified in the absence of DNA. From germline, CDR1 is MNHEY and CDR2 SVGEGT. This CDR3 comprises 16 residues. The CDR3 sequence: CASRPGTGLITDTQYF.